These 3 T cell receptor beta chains were all obtained from the same sample, sequenced in a study of T cells in Graves' hyperthyroidism and ophthalmopathy. RNA transcripts served as the template for amplifying TCR beta CDR3 regions. TCR CDR3 underwent first-round RT-PCR with the HTBI primer set. Using its own MiXCR run on the multiplex PCR reads, TCRdb lists one record per CDR3 protein. The sample includes roughly 500,000 distinct CDR3 sequences, 46% of them seen just once. The specimen was peripheral blood or thyroid tissue (not recorded which). These receptor sequences come from an adult woman with Graves' disease, either hyperthyroidism or ophthalmopathy (not recorded which).

The rearrangement uses TRBV20-1 and TRBJ1-5; TRBD1 matches at 8 bases. The CDR3 spans 14 residues. V shed 3 bases, J shed 3 bases, and the junction held 4 bases outside the gene matches. In germline, CDR1 is DFQATT, CDR2 SNEGSKA (reference sequence). The CDR3: CSARAGGYNQPQHF. In nucleotides, the CDR3 is TGCAGTGCTAGGGCAGGGGGCTACAATCAGCCCCAGCATTTT.

This clonotype was observed a handful of times. The V call is TRBV15, the J call TRBJ2-3; D not resolved. The CDR3 runs to 13 residues. Germline CDR1 reads LNHNV; CDR2 reads YYDKDF (reference sequence). V gave up 8 bases and J gave up 2 bases, with 11 bases separating them. This CDR3 reads CATGLVDTDTQYF. The CDR3 coding sequence is TGTGCCACCGGGCTTGTGGACACAGATACGCAGTATTTT.

This clonotype appeared a few times. The V and J genes are TRBV10-2 and TRBJ2-5; 8 bases are shared with TRBD2. Losses at the gene ends were 3 bases for V and 6 bases for J; bases not matched to a gene: 6. The germline V gene encodes CDR1 WSHSY and CDR2 SAAADI. The CDR3 runs to 14 residues. This CDR3 reads CASSEGGGIQTQYF. In nucleotides, the CDR3 is TGCGCCAGCAGTGAAGGCGGGGGGATACAGACCCAGTACTTC.